These 9 T cell receptor beta chains were sequenced from one sample in a study of shared clonotypes between healthy human individuals. TCRdb keeps only in-frame clones here, not all; method: immunoSEQ multiplex PCR. Here the sample spans over 1.4 million clones, more than 95% being singletons. The sample was naive CD4+ T cells sorted from blood. As for subset: CD45RA+ positively selected. Receptors originate from a man aged 30-40 years in good health.

The genes are TRBV7-2 and TRBJ2-1, with a weak D call TRBD2 (6 bases). Germline-derived CDR1 and CDR2 are SGHTA and FQGNSA. This CDR3 has 18 amino acids. The V and J ends lost 2 bases and 2 bases respectively, with 19 bases between them. The CDR3 loop reads CASSLLSTLADTYNEQFF. In DNA form, the CDR3 reads TGTGCCAGCAGCTTATTATCAACATTAGCGGATACCTACAATGAGCAGTTCTTC. Filled out from reference TRBV7-2 and TRBJ2-1, the complete variable domain reads GAGVSQSPSNKVTEKGKDVELRCDPISGHTALYWYRQSLGQGLEFLIYFQGNSAPDKSGLPSDRFSAERTGGSVSTLTIQRTQQEDSAVYLCASSLLSTLADTYNEQFFGPGTRLTVL.

The gene calls are TRBV4-2 and TRBJ2-7; D gene ambiguous. This CDR3 comprises 14 residues. Between the trimmed V and J ends, which lost 1 base and 4 bases, there was a span of 11 bases. Germline loops: CDR1 LGHNA, CDR2 YNFKEQ. The CDR3 is CASSQVGSAYEQYF. The CDR3 region has the DNA TGTGCCAGCAGCCAAGTTGGTTCGGCGTACGAGCAGTACTTC.

The V call is TRBV2, the J call TRBJ2-3; a weak D match, TRBD2 (6 bases). The CDR3 sequence is 15 residues long. CDR1 and CDR2 (germline): SNHLY, FYNNEI. V was clipped by 8 bases and J by 6 bases, with 21 bases between them. In DNA form, the CDR3 reads TGTGCCAGCCGACCGGGACTGACACGGATTGATACGCAGTATTTT. Its protein is CASRPGLTRIDTQYF.

The chain uses TRBV9 and TRBJ2-5; the match to TRBD2 covers 8 bases. Losses at the gene ends were 4 bases for V and 3 bases for J; bases not matched to a gene: 2. The CDR3 has 13 residues. Germline values: CDR1 SGDLS, CDR2 YYNGEE. CDR3 in DNA: TGTGCCAGCAGCCCGGGACTAGAAGAGACCCAGTACTTC. It specifies CASSPGLEETQYF. Based on the CDR3 plus reference TRBV9 and TRBJ2-5, the full variable domain is DSGVTQTPKHLITATGQRVTLRCSPRSGDLSVYWYQQSLDQGLQFLIQYYNGEERAKGNILERFSAQQFPDLHSELNLSSLELGDSALYFCASSPGLEETQYFGPGTRLLVL.

This clone was seen more than once but under ten times. The same CDR3 arises from other DNA sequences in this sample as well. The V gene is TRBV5-1, the J gene TRBJ2-7, with D unresolved. Germline CDR1 reads SGHRS; CDR2 reads YFSETQ. Trimming cost V 0 bases and J 3 bases, with 4 bases left between them. The CDR3 runs to 12 residues. The CDR3 DNA reads TGCGCCAGCAGCTTGGAAGGCTACGAGCAGTACTTC. Its protein is CASSLEGYEQYF.

V and J are TRBV7-2 and TRBJ2-3; D not resolved. V was shortened by 2 bases and J by 1 base, with 7 bases between the two germline ends. This CDR3 comprises 14 residues. CDR1 is SGHTA, CDR2 FQGNSA, per germline. CDR3 protein: CASSLRGRTDTQYF. Here the CDR3 DNA reads TGTGCCAGCAGCTTAAGAGGCCGCACAGATACGCAGTATTTT.

This clone was seen once. The chain links TRBV18 to TRBJ2-5; a possible D gene is TRBD2 (5 bases). V was cut by 1 base and J by 5 bases, with 11 bases left in between. The CDR3 contains 14 residues. CDR1 and CDR2 (germline): KGHSH, LQKENI. CDR3 region: CASSPLPPGETQYF. CDR3 DNA sequence: TGTGCCAGCTCACCACTCCCCCCGGGGGAGACCCAGTACTTC.

This sequence joins TRBV6-5 and TRBJ2-3; TRBD1 aligns across 10 bases. This CDR3 contains 16 residues. Unmatched junction bases numbered 10, after V lost 4 bases and J lost 6 bases. Germline CDR1 and CDR2: MNHEY and SVGAGI. This chain's CDR3 is CASSSPTGQGWDTQYF. The CDR3, as DNA: TGTGCCAGCAGTTCCCCCACGGGACAGGGGTGGGATACGCAGTATTTT.

The rearrangement uses TRBV9 and TRBJ2-2, with unresolved D. CDR1 SGDLS and CDR2 YYNGEE come from the germline V gene. CDR3 length: 14 residues. The V gene lost 5 bases and the J gene lost 5 bases, with 13 bases spanning the gap. In DNA form, the CDR3 reads TGTGCCAGCAGGCCAATGGTGGGTACCGGGGAGCTGTTTTTT. This sequence encodes CASRPMVGTGELFF.